Below, 10 T cell receptor beta chains from the same sample are listed, as sequenced in a study of OX40 agonist ivuxolimab in advanced cancers. The data were produced by immunoSEQ multiplex PCR, yet TCRdb's version contains in-frame clones alone and is incomplete. The sample has about 58,000 clones; roughly 80% are singletons. This sample comprised CD4+ or CD8+ T cells sorted from blood, obtained in a trial of the OX40 agonist ivuxolimab. The receptors were gathered from an adult with an advanced solid tumor such as melanoma, head and neck, liver or kidney cancer.

This clone was recorded a few times. The chain recombines TRBV21-1 with TRBJ1-1. TRBV21-1 is a known pseudogene. This CDR3 spans 15 amino acids. The CDR3 DNA is TGTGCCAGCAGCCCCCGGGCGGATGCGAACACTGAAGCTTTCTTT. It specifies CASSPRADANTEAFF.

V usage is TRBV6-1 and J usage is TRBJ2-7; D may be TRBD2 (5 bases). V was shortened by 0 bases and J by 7 bases, with 13 bases between the two germline ends. This CDR3 has 14 residues. Germline values: CDR1 MNHNS, CDR2 SASEGT. The CDR3 here is CASSEAPGRGEQYF. The DNA of the CDR3 is TGTGCCAGCAGTGAAGCGCCGGGCCGAGGGGAGCAGTACTTC.

V is TRBV18 and J is TRBJ1-1; the D gene is possibly TRBD1 (5 bases). V dropped 3 bases and J dropped 4 bases, with 21 bases sitting between them. CDR3 length equals 17 residues. The germline V gene encodes CDR1 KGHSH and CDR2 LQKENI. The CDR3 DNA follows: TGTGCCAGCTCACCCTTGACAGTAACCGCTATTGTCACTGAAGCTTTCTTT. This codes for CASSPLTVTAIVTEAFF.

This clone was picked up a small number of times. The chain combines TRBV10-3 with TRBJ2-5; TRBD2 agrees at 14 bases. This CDR3 is 12 amino acids long. CDR1 is ENHRY, CDR2 SYGVKD, per germline. V lost 8 bases, J lost 7 bases, and 0 bases stayed unmatched. As DNA, the CDR3 is TGTGCCATCGGGACTAGCGGGGGGACCCAGTACTTC. It specifies CAIGTSGGTQYF.

V usage is TRBV4-1 and J usage is TRBJ1-2; 9 nucleotides line up with TRBD1. Trimming took 1 base from V and 1 from J; bases not matched to a gene: 7. Germline V gene sequence: CDR1 MGHRA, CDR2 YSYEKL. The CDR3 contains 17 residues. CDR3: CASSQGTGTGINYGYTF. The CDR3 DNA is TGCGCCAGCAGCCAAGGGACCGGGACAGGGATTAACTATGGCTACACCTTC.

V is TRBV21-1 and J is TRBJ2-5; the table's D call, TRBD2, was not checked against the DNA. TRBV21-1 is tagged as a pseudogene. The CDR3 has 17 residues. The CDR3 sequence: CASSKAGLAGDLETQYF. In DNA, the CDR3 is TGTGCCAGCAGCAAAGCTGGACTAGCGGGAGATCTGGAGACCCAGTACTTC.

CDR3 protein: CASSRRWDLMNTEAFF. As DNA, the CDR3 is TGTGCCAGCAGCCGTCGATGGGACCTAATGAACACTGAAGCTTTCTTT. This chain connects TRBV5-6 to TRBJ1-1; TRBD1 might be the D (5 bases). CDR1 SGHDT and CDR2 YYEEEE come from the germline V gene. V dropped 4 bases and J dropped 0 bases, with 16 bases sitting between them. The CDR3 contains 16 residues.

This chain uses TRBV15 with TRBJ2-7; TRBD2 might be the D (5 bases). V was trimmed by 0 bases and J by 4 bases, leaving 7 bases between them. Germline V lookup: CDR1 LNHNV, CDR2 YYDKDF (reference sequence). The CDR3 runs to 13 residues. The CDR3 nucleotides are TGTGCCACCAGCAGAGATCCGGGGTACGAGCAGTACTTC. Translated: CATSRDPGYEQYF.

This chain connects TRBV6-6 to TRBJ1-5, with unresolved D. Deletions cut 2 bases from V and 5 bases from J, with 7 bases between. The CDR3 is 13 residues long. Germline CDR1 is MNHNY and CDR2 is SVGAGI (reference sequence). CDR3: CASSYHPYQPQHF. DNA for the CDR3: TGTGCCAGCAGTTACCACCCATATCAGCCCCAGCATTTT.

The V gene is TRBV18, the J gene TRBJ2-7; 9 positions agree with TRBD1. V was clipped by 4 bases and J by 3 bases; unmatched bases: 7. The CDR3 totals 15 residues. CDR1 is KGHSH, CDR2 LQKENI, per germline. CDR3 coding DNA: TGTGCCAGCTCACAAATACAGGGGGCGGACTACGAGCAGTACTTC. Translating gives CASSQIQGADYEQYF.